What follows describes a single T cell receptor beta chain. Its antigen remains unidentified. Base-call qualities are not available, and no considerably larger clone is one nucleotide away. Sequences LGHNT (CDR1) and FRNRAP (CDR2) are obtained from the germline V gene. From cysteine to phenylalanine, the CDR3 is 16 amino acids long. The entry retains the CDR3 DNA only, 48 bases that are in frame from base 1. V is pruned by 0 bases and J by 7 bases, leaving 10 bases of the junction without a gene match. This entry is derived from a study of T cells in localized non-small cell lung cancer (dated by TCRdb to the early 2020s). Describing the broader study: The study examined T cell repertoires in hundreds of patients with early-stage NSCLC and compared tumors with uninvolved tumor-adjacent lungs. The cohort consisted of 236 treatment-naive NSCLC patients whose localized lung tumors had been resected. A mean age of around 66 years was recorded for the NSCLC patients, of whom 129 were male and around 100 were female.

The research as a whole found: A median of roughly 60 of the top 100 tumor clones were detected in paired uninvolved adjacent lung, and around 27 of these tumor clones were also found among the top 100 clones of the paired uninvolved adjacent lung. Longer overall survival was associated with higher T cell density in blood, whereas shorter survival was associated with higher clonality in adjacent lung. Because multi-region sequencing of the tumors was not done, intratumor heterogeneity could not be ruled out. Because the study design was exploratory, TCR variables were selected using unadjusted p-values without false-discovery rate correction. Uninvolved tumor-adjacent lung showed the highest T cell clonality, higher than tumor, which suggests more focused antigenic responses in the uninvolved tumor-adjacent lung.

At diagnosis, peripheral blood, uninvolved tumor-adjacent lung and tumor were collected and stored as a combination of fresh-frozen and FFPE material. Blood samples were analyzed as peripheral blood mononuclear cells for TCR repertoire profiling. TCR beta CDR3 regions were sequenced from DNA using the immunoSEQ Assay. As for how the authors treated the data: To compute T cell density, TCR beta template counts were normalized to usable DNA, which was estimated by amplifying housekeeping genes. The preseqR package was used to estimate richness by extrapolating to 400,000 templates for PBMC samples and to 120,000 templates for tissue samples. Clonality was defined as one minus Pielou's evenness. Tissue-enriched TCRs were identified through differential abundance testing performed on productive amino-acid clonotypes, with a minimum total count of 5 and an alpha of 0.1. The Jaccard Index and the Morisita Overlap Index were used to measure how much the repertoires overlapped between compartments. GLIPH grouped TCR beta CDR3s together with public tetramer-defined viral CDR3s, and a viral motif had to include at least three viral sequences and also show V-gene enrichment. The clones in this table, taken by TCRdb from immuneACCESS, are in-frame only. Not every clone is retained; where verified, under half of the shortfall comes from an unresolved V gene, and the cause of the rest is unknown. V, J and clone size were drawn from that table, and D and trimming were deduced from the DNA. For this sample the table gives tens of thousands of clones, of which about 90% were detected only once. The ten largest clones represent about 2.2% of the sample.

The sequence was collected from a female donor aged 60 or older with stage I lung adenocarcinoma. Sequences were derived from peripheral blood, sampled before any cancer treatment. Here the chain combines TRBV12-5 and TRBJ2-5; the central 8 bases match TRBD1. The CDR3 has the sequence CASGLVRDRLLATQYF. The sequenced DNA is TGTGCTAGTGGTTTGGTACGGGACAGGCTTTTGGCGACCCAGTACTTC.